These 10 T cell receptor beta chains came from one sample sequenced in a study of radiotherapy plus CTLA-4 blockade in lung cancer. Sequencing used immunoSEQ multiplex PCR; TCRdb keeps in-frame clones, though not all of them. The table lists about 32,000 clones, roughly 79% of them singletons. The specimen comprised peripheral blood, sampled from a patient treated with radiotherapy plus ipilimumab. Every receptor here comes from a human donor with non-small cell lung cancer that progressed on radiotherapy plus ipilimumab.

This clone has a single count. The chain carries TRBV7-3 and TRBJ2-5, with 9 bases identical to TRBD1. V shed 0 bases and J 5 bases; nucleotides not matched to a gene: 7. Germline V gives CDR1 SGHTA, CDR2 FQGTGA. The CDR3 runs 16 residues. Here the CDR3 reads CASSLTGQGLGETQYF. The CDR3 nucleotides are TGTGCCAGCAGCTTAACTGGACAGGGGCTGGGGGAGACCCAGTACTTC. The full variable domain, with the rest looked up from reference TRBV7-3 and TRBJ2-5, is GAGVSQTPSNKVTEKGKYVELRCDPISGHTALYWYRQSLGQGPEFLIYFQGTGAADDSGLPNDRFFAVRPEGSVSTLKIQRTERGDSAVYLCASSLTGQGLGETQYFGPGTRLLVL.

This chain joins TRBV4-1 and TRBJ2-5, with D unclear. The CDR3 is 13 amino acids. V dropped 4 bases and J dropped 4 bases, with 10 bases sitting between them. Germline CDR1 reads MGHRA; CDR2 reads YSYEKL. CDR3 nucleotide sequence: TGCGCCAGCAGCCTGACTTTTAGAGAGACCCAGTACTTC. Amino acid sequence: CASSLTFRETQYF.

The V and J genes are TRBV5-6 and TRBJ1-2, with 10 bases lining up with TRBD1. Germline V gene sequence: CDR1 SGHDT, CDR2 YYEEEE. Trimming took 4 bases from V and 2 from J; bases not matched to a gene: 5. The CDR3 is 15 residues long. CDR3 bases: TGTGCCAGCAGCCCGGACAGGGGGTTGAACTATGGCTACACCTTC. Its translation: CASSPDRGLNYGYTF.

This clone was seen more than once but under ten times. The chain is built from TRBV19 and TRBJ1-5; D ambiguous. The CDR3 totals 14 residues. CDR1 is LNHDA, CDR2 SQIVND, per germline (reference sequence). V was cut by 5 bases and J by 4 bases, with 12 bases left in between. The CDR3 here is CASSLDGGNQPQHF. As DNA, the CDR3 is TGTGCCAGTAGTCTTGACGGCGGTAATCAGCCCCAGCATTTT. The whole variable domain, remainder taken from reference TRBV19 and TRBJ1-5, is DGGITQSPKYLFRKEGQNVTLSCEQNLNHDAMYWYRQDPGQGLRLIYYSQIVNDFQKGDIAEGYSVSREKKESFPLTVTSAQKNPTAFYLCASSLDGGNQPQHFGDGTRLSIL.

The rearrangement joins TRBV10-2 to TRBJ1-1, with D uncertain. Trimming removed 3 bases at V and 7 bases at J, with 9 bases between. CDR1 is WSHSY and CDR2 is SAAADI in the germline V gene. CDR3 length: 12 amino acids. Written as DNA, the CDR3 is TGCGCCAGCAGTGATACGGACTTTGAAGCTTTCTTT. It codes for CASSDTDFEAFF.

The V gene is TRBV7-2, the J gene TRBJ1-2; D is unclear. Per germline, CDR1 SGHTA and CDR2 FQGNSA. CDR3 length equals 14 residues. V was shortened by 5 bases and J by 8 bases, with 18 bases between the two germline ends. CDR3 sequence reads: CASSDRRGDQGYTF. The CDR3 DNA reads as TGTGCCAGCAGCGACCGCCGTGGAGATCAGGGCTACACCTTC.

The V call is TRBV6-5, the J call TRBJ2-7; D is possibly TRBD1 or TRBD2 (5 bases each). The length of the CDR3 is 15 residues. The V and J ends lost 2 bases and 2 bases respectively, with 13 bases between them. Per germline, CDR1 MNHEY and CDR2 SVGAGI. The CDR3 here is CASSYEAGSPYEQYF. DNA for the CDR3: TGTGCCAGCAGTTACGAGGCAGGGAGCCCCTACGAGCAGTACTTC.

The CDR3 DNA follows: TGTGCCAGCAGCCAAGTACGTGCCTACGAGCAGTACTTC. Translating gives CASSQVRAYEQYF. This chain connects TRBV4-2 to TRBJ2-7; D is uncertain. There are 13 residues in the CDR3. Per germline, CDR1 LGHNA and CDR2 YNFKEQ. V lost 1 base, J lost 2 bases, and 6 bases lay in between.

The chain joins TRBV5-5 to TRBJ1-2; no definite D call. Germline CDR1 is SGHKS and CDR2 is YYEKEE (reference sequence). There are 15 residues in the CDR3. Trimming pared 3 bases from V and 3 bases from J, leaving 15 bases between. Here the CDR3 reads CASSYTTEVDYGYTF. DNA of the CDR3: TGTGCCAGCAGCTATACAACCGAGGTAGACTATGGCTACACCTTC.

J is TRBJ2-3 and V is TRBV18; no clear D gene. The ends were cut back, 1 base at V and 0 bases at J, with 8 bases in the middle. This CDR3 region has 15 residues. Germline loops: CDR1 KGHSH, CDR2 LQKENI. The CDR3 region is CASSPQTKSTDTQYF. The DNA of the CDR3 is TGTGCCAGCTCACCACAAACAAAAAGCACAGATACGCAGTATTTT. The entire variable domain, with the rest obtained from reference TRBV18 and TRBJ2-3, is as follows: NAGVMQNPRHLVRRRGQEARLRCSPMKGHSHVYWYRQLPEEGLKFMVYLQKENIIDESGMPKERFSAEFPKEGPSILRIQQVVRGDSAAYFCASSPQTKSTDTQYFGPGTRLTVL.